Listed here are 12 T cell receptor beta chains from one sample, sequenced in a study of cytomegalovirus exposure and HLA in healthy donors. The PCR ran on 60 Vbeta and 13 Jbeta primers. Produced via immunoSEQ multiplex PCR; TCRdb's table is partial and in-frame only. The sample lists 200,000 or so clones, 80% to 85% seen once, with approximately 2% in the top ten. Material: PBMCs. The receptors here all came from a young woman in good health and CMV-seropositive.

This sequence joins TRBV5-1 and TRBJ2-2; TRBD1 might be the D (6 bases). Germline assignment: CDR1 SGHRS and CDR2 YFSETQ. V was clipped by 3 bases and J by 6 bases, with 15 bases between them. There are 15 residues in the CDR3. DNA for the CDR3: TGCGCCAGCAGCTCAAAGGACAGCATGGCCGGGGAGCTGTTTTTT. It codes for CASSSKDSMAGELFF. Full variable domain (rest looked up from reference TRBV5-1 and TRBJ2-2): KAGVTQTPRYLIKTRGQQVTLSCSPISGHRSVSWYQQTPGQGLQFLFEYFSETQRNKGNFPGRFSGRQFSNSRSEMNVSTLELGDSALYLCASSSKDSMAGELFFGEGSRLTVL.

The chain couples TRBV11-2 to TRBJ2-7; a possible D gene is TRBD2 (5 bases). Germline V lookup: CDR1 SGHAT, CDR2 FQNNGV. The CDR3 covers 12 residues. V was clipped by 5 bases and J by 6 bases, with 11 bases between them. As DNA, the CDR3 is TGTGCCAGCAGCCTCGGACTCTCCGAGCAGTACTTC. Its translation is CASSLGLSEQYF.

Remarks on this clone: Other DNA sequences from this sample encode an identical CDR3 as well. This sequence joins TRBV6-4 and TRBJ2-3, with D perhaps TRBD2 (7 bases). The CDR3 contains 15 residues. V gave up 3 bases and J gave up 1 base, with 11 bases separating them. From germline, CDR1 is MRHNA and CDR2 SNTAGT. The CDR3 DNA is TGTGCCAGCAGTGAGAGGGGGGGCGGCACAGATACGCAGTATTTT. Its protein product is CASSERGGGTDTQYF.

V gene TRBV5-1 combines with J gene TRBJ2-3, with D possibly matching TRBD2 (6 bases). V lost 6 bases and J lost 5, with 13 bases in between. Germline CDR1 and CDR2: SGHRS and YFSETQ. CDR3 size: 13 residues. CDR3 protein: CASKGLQGDTQYF. In DNA form, the CDR3 reads TGCGCCAGCAAGGGACTTCAGGGAGATACGCAGTATTTT.

This chain joins TRBV6-1 and TRBJ1-5, with 7 bases matching TRBD1. Germline CDR1 MNHNS, CDR2 SASEGT. V lost 7 bases to trimming and J lost 0 bases; unmatched junction nucleotides: 3. CDR3 length equals 14 residues. In DNA, the CDR3 is TGTGCCAGCAACAGGGGTAATAGCAATCAGCCCCAGCATTTT. It yields the protein CASNRGNSNQPQHF.

This clone came up a few times. This chain uses TRBV21-1 with TRBJ2-7; the DNA was not compared with TRBD2, the D call given in the table. TRBV21-1 is labeled a pseudogene. This CDR3 spans 12 amino acids. CDR3 DNA: TGTGCCAGCAGCTTACGAAAGTGGAGCTGCTACTTC. This translates into CASSLRKWSCYF.

The J gene is TRBJ1-6, the V gene TRBV23-1; possible D gene TRBD1, 5 bases. TRBV23-1 is given ORF status, its function remaining uncertain. The CDR3 covers 18 residues. The V and J ends lost 7 bases and 7 bases respectively, with 26 bases between them. The CDR3 nucleotides are TGCGCCAGCACTCCACGAAGGAGACAGCTATATGTGAATTCACCCCTCCACTTT. It encodes CASTPRRRQLYVNSPLHF.

This sequence joins TRBV28 and TRBJ1-1; D may be TRBD1 (5 bases). Trimming shortened V by 1 base and J by 4 bases, and 10 bases separated the two germline ends. Germline V gives CDR1 MDHEN, CDR2 SYDVKM. CDR3 length: 14 residues. CDR3 sequence reads: CASSLSLTGTEAFF. The CDR3 DNA reads as TGTGCCAGCAGTTTATCACTCACAGGCACTGAAGCTTTCTTT.

The chain employs TRBV11-3 and TRBJ2-1; 7 bases match TRBD2. Germline V gene sequence: CDR1 SGHNT, CDR2 YENEEA. V trimming: 7 bases; J trimming: 4 bases; junction bases outside the gene matches: 10. This CDR3 has 15 amino acids. CDR3 in DNA: TGTGCCAGCACCCACAAGCGGGGAGATTACAATGAGCAGTTCTTC. Translated, it gives CASTHKRGDYNEQFF.

Turning to this clone: The junction differs from germline at one of its ends, possibly a read error. The chain's CDR3 is CASQQSSGGNTGEPFF. The CDR3 DNA sequence: TGTGCCAGCCAACAGTCTAGCGGGGGAAACACCGGGGAGCCGTTTTTT. This rearrangement joins TRBV2 to TRBJ2-2; 10 nucleotides line up with TRBD2. Germline loops: CDR1 SNHLY, CDR2 FYNNEI. This CDR3 is 16 amino acids long. The full variable domain, with the rest looked up from reference TRBV2 and TRBJ2-2, is EPEVTQTPSHQVTQMGQEVILRCVPISNHLYFYWYRQILGQKVEFLVSFYNNEISEKSEIFDDQFSVERPDGSNFTLKIRSTKLEDSAMYFCASQQSSGGNTGEPFFGEGSRLTVL.

Points on this clone: This sample includes further DNA sequences coding for the same CDR3. The chain combines TRBV11-2 with TRBJ1-1; 12 bases fit TRBD1. Unmatched junction bases numbered 12, after V lost 5 bases and J lost 11 bases. Germline CDR1 and CDR2: SGHAT and FQNNGV. The CDR3 extends over 15 amino acids. The CDR3 bases are TGTGCCAGCAGCCGATCCGGGACAGGGGGCATTGAGGCTTTCTTT. It yields the protein CASSRSGTGGIEAFF.

Written as DNA, the CDR3 is TGTGCCAGCAGCGGAGGGGGCACTGAAGCTTTCTTT. Protein product: CASSGGGTEAFF. The chain is built from TRBV9 and TRBJ1-1; D may be TRBD1 (6 bases). The germline V and J ends were trimmed by 3 bases and 4 bases, with 7 bases remaining between them. Germline loops: CDR1 SGDLS, CDR2 YYNGEE. The CDR3 covers 12 residues. Based on the CDR3 plus reference TRBV9 and TRBJ1-1, the full variable domain is DSGVTQTPKHLITATGQRVTLRCSPRSGDLSVYWYQQSLDQGLQFLIQYYNGEERAKGNILERFSAQQFPDLHSELNLSSLELGDSALYFCASSGGGTEAFFGQGTRLTVV.